Sequencing of this TCR beta chain was carried out in a study of blood T cell repertoires in COVID-19. Overall study: Acute and convalescent COVID-19 specimens originated in the United States, Italy and Spain. PBMCs, B-cell-depleted T cells, or T cells were the source of the cDNA or gDNA that made up the material.

In the source study's methods: Estimation of nucleated cell counts relied on the amplification of reference gene primers. Sequencing was performed with immunoSEQ multiplex PCR; in TCRdb, only in-frame clones are kept and a portion is missing. The V and J calls and clone size were taken over from that table, and D and trimming were inferred from the DNA. The profile covers around 160,000 clones, with 84% appearing a single time and around 40% taken by the ten largest. The CDR3 consists of 14 residues. V gave up 5 bases and J gave up 3 bases; unmatched junction bases: 4. Germline loops: CDR1 MNHEY, CDR2 SVGAGI.

The chain links TRBV6-5 to TRBJ2-1; 7 positions match TRBD1. The TCR was taken from a human donor in a cohort sampled during active COVID-19. Sequenced material: peripheral blood. In nucleotides, the CDR3 is TGTGCCAGCAGTCCGGGACAGCACTACAATGAGCAGTTCTTC. It encodes CASSPGQHYNEQFF.